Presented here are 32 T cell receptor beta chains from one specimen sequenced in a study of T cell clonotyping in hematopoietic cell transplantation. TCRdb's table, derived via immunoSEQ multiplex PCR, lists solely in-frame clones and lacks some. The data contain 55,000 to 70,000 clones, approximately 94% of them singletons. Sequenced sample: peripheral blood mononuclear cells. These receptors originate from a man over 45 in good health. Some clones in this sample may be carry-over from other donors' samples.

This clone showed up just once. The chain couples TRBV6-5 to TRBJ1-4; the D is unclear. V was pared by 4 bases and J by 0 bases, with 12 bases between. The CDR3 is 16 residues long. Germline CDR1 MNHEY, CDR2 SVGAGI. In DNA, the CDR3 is TGTGCCAGCAGTTCAGATACGGGTGCAACTAATGAAAAACTGTTTTTT. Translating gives CASSSDTGATNEKLFF.

For the CDR3, the DNA is TGCAGCGTTGAAGATAAAAGGACAGGGCAATACGAGCAGTACTTC. Protein product: CSVEDKRTGQYEQYF. The chain couples TRBV29-1 to TRBJ2-7; 8 nucleotides align to TRBD1. CDR1 is SQVTM and CDR2 is ANQGSEA in the germline V gene. The CDR3 is made up of 15 amino acids. V dropped 0 bases and J dropped 4; count of bases not matched to a gene: 8.

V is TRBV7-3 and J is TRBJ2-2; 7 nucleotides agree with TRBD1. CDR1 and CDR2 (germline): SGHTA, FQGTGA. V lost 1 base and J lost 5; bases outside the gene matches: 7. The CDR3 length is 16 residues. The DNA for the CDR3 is TGTGCCAGCAGCTTAATGGCAGGGGGTATTACCGGGGAGCTGTTTTTT. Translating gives CASSLMAGGITGELFF. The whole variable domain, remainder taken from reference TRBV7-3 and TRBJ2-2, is GAGVSQTPSNKVTEKGKYVELRCDPISGHTALYWYRQSLGQGPEFLIYFQGTGAADDSGLPNDRFFAVRPEGSVSTLKIQRTERGDSAVYLCASSLMAGGITGELFFGEGSRLTVL.

CDR3 bases: TGTGCCAGCAGCCCGGGACGGACTAACTATGGCTACACCTTC. Its protein is CASSPGRTNYGYTF. The rearrangement joins TRBV7-2 to TRBJ1-2; possible D gene TRBD1, 5 bases. The germline CDR1 and CDR2 sequences are SGHTA and FQGNSA. Trimming took off 5 bases at V and 0 bases at J, with 10 bases between the two ends. This CDR3 contains 14 residues.

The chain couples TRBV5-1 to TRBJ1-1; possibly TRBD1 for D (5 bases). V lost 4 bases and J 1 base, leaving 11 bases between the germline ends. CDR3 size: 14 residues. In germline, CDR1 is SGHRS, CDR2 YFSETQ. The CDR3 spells CASSGGEWNTEAFF. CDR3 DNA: TGCGCCAGCAGCGGGGGTGAGTGGAACACTGAAGCTTTCTTT.

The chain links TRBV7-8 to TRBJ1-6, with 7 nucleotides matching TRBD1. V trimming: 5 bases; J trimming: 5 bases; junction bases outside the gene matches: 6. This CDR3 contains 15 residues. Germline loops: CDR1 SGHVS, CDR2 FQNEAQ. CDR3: CASSEQGGDNSPLHF. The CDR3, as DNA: TGTGCCAGCAGCGAGCAGGGGGGGGATAATTCACCCCTCCACTTT. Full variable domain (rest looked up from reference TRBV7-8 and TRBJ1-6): GAGVSQSPRYKVAKRGQDVALRCDPISGHVSLFWYQQALGQGPEFLTYFQNEAQLDKSGLPSDRFFAERPEGSVSTLKIQRTQQEDSAVYLCASSEQGGDNSPLHFGNGTRLTVT.

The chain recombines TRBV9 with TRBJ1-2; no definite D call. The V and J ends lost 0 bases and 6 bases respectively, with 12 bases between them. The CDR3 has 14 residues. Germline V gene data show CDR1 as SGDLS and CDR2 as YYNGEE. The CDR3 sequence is CASSVGRGEDGYTF. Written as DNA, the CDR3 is TGTGCCAGCAGCGTAGGTCGGGGTGAGGATGGCTACACCTTC.

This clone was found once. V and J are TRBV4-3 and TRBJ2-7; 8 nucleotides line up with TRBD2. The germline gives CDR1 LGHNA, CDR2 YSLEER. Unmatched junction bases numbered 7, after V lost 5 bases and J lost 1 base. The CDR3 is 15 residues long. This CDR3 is CASSDRTSGSYEQYF. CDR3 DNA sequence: TGCGCCAGCAGCGACCGAACTAGCGGATCCTACGAGCAGTACTTC.

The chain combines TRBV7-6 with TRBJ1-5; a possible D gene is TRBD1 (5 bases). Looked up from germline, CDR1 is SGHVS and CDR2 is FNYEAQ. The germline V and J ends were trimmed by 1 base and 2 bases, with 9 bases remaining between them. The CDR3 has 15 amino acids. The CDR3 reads CASSLGSGRNQPQHF. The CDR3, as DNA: TGTGCCAGCAGCTTAGGTTCGGGGCGCAATCAGCCCCAGCATTTT.

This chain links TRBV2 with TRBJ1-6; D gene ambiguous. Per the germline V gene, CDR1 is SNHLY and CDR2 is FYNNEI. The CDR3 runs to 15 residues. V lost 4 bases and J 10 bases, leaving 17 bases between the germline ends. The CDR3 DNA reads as TGTGCCAGCAGTGTTAACAAAGTAGGAGCCTCACCCCTCCACTTT. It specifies CASSVNKVGASPLHF.

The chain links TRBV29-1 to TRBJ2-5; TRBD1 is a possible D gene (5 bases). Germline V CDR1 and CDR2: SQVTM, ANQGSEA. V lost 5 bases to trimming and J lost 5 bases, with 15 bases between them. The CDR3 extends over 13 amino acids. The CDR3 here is CSVYPQGRETQYF. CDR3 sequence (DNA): TGCAGCGTTTATCCCCAGGGCCGGGAGACCCAGTACTTC.

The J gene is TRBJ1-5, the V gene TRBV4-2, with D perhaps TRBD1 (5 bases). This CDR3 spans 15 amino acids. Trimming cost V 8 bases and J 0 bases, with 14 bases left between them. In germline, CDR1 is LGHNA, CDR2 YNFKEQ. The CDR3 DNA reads TGTGCCAGCGGGGTCGGGGCGGATAGCAATCAGCCCCAGCATTTT. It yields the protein CASGVGADSNQPQHF.

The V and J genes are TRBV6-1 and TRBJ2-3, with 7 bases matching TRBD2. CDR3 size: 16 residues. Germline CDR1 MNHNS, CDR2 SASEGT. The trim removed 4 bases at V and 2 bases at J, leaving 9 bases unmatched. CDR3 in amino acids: CASSGASGTTTDTQYF. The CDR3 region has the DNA TGTGCCAGCAGTGGCGCAAGCGGGACTACCACAGATACGCAGTATTTT.

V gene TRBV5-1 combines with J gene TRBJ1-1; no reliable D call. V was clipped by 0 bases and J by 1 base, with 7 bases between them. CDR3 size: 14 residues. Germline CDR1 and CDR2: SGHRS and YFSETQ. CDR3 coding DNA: TGCGCCAGCAGCTTGGGATCTGGGAACACTGAAGCTTTCTTT. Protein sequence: CASSLGSGNTEAFF.

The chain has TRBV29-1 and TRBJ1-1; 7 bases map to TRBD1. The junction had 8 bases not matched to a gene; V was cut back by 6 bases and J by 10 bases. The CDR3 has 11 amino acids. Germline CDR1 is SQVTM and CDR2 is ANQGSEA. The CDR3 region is CSVDHPGGAFF. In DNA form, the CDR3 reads TGCAGCGTGGACCATCCAGGGGGAGCTTTCTTT.

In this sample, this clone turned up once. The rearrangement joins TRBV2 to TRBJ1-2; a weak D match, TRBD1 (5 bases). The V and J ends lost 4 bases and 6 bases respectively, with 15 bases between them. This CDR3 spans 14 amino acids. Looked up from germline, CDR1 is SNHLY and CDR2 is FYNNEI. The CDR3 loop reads CASSVDQGANGYTF. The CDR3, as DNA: TGTGCCAGCAGTGTGGATCAGGGAGCGAATGGCTACACCTTC.

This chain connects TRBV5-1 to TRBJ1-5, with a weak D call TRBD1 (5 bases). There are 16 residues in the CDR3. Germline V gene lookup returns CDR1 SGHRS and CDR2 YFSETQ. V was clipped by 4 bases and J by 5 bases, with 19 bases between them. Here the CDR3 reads CASSPSGGVLDQPQHF. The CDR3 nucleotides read TGCGCCAGCAGCCCTTCGGGGGGGGTACTGGATCAGCCCCAGCATTTT.

CDR3 amino acids: CASSQETGVWTYNEQFF. Here the CDR3 DNA reads TGCGCCAGCAGCCAAGAAACAGGTGTGTGGACCTACAATGAGCAGTTCTTC. The chain couples TRBV4-1 to TRBJ2-1; perhaps TRBD1 as D (5 bases). Germline assignment: CDR1 MGHRA and CDR2 YSYEKL. This CDR3 has 17 amino acids. V gave up 0 bases and J gave up 2 bases, with 14 bases separating them.

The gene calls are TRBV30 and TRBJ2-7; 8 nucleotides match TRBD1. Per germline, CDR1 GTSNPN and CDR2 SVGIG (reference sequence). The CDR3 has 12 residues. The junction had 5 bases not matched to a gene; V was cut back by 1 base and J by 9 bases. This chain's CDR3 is CAWSETGTGQYF. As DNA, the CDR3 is TGTGCCTGGAGTGAAACCGGGACAGGGCAGTACTTC.

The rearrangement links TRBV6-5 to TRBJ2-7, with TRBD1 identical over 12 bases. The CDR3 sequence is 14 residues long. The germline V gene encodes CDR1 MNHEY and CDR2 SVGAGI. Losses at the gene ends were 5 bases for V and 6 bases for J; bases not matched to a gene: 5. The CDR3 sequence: CASSSGTGGSEQYF. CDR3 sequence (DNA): TGTGCCAGCAGTAGCGGGACAGGGGGCAGCGAGCAGTACTTC.

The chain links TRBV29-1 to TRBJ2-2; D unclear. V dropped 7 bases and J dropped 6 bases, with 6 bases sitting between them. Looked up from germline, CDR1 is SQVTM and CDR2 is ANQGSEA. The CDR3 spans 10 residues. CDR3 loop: CSADAGELFF. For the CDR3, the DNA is TGCAGCGCCGACGCCGGGGAGCTGTTTTTT.

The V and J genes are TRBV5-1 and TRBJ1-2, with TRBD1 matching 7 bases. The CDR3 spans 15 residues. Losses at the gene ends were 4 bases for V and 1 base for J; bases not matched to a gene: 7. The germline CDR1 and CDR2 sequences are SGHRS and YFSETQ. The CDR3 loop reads CASSPSGQVNYGYTF. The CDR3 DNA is TGCGCCAGCAGCCCAAGCGGACAGGTTAACTATGGCTACACCTTC.

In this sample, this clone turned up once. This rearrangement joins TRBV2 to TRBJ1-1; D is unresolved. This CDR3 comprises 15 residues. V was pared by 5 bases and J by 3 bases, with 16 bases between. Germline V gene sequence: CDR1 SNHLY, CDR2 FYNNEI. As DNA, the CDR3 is TGTGCCAGCAGTACAAGACGGACGGGTTACACTGAAGCTTTCTTT. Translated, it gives CASSTRRTGYTEAFF. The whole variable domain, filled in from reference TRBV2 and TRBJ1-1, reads EPEVTQTPSHQVTQMGQEVILRCVPISNHLYFYWYRQILGQKVEFLVSFYNNEISEKSEIFDDQFSVERPDGSNFTLKIRSTKLEDSAMYFCASSTRRTGYTEAFFGQGTRLTVV.

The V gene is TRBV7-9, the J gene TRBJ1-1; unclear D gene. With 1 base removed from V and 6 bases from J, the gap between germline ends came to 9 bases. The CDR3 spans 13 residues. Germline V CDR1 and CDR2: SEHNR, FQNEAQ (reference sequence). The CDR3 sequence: CASSLGNAPEAFF. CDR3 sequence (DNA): TGTGCCAGCAGCTTAGGAAACGCTCCTGAAGCTTTCTTT.

The CDR3 DNA follows: TGTGCCAGCAGTCCGTATTTGGGCGCGCGGGCCTATGGCTACACCTTC. Translating it yields CASSPYLGARAYGYTF. This chain uses TRBV27 with TRBJ1-2, with D hard to call. The length of the CDR3 is 16 residues. The germline CDR1 and CDR2 sequences are MNHEY and SMNVEV (reference sequence). V dropped 5 bases and J dropped 4 bases, with 20 bases sitting between them.

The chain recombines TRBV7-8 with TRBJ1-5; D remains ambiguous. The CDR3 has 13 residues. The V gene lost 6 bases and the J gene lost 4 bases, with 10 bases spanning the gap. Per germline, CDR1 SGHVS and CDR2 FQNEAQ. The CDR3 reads CASSRVRNQPQHF. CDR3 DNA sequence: TGTGCCAGCAGTAGGGTACGAAATCAGCCCCAGCATTTT.

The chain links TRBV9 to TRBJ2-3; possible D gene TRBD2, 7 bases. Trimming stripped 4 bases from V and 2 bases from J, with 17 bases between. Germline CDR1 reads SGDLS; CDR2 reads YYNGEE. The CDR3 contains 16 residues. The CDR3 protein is CASSPRGGGSTDTQYF. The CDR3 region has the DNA TGTGCCAGCAGCCCAAGGGGCGGGGGCTCCACAGATACGCAGTATTTT.

CDR3 sequence reads: CASSEASIRNQPQHF. The CDR3 coding sequence is TGTGCCAGCAGTGAAGCTAGCATTCGCAATCAGCCCCAGCATTTT. The V and J genes are TRBV6-1 and TRBJ1-5; the D is unclear. Germline V gives CDR1 MNHNS, CDR2 SASEGT. This CDR3 is built from 15 residues. Trimming took 0 bases from V and 2 from J, leaving 8 bases between them.

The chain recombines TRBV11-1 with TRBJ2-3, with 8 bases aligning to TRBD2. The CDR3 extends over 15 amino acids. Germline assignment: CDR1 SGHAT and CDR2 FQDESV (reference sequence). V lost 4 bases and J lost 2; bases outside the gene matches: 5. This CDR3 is CASSSREGYTDTQYF. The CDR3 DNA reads TGTGCCAGCAGCTCCCGGGAGGGATACACAGATACGCAGTATTTT. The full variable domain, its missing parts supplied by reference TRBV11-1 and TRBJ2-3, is EAEVAQSPRYKITEKSQAVAFWCDPISGHATLYWYRQILGQGPELLVQFQDESVVDDSQLPKDRFSAERLKGVDSTLKIQPAELGDSAMYLCASSSREGYTDTQYFGPGTRLTVL.

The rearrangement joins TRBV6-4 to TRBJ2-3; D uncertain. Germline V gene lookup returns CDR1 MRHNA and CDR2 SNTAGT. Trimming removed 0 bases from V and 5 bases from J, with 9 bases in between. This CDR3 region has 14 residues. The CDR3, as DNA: TGTGCCAGCAGTGACTCTTTATTTGGAGATACGCAGTATTTT. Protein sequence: CASSDSLFGDTQYF.

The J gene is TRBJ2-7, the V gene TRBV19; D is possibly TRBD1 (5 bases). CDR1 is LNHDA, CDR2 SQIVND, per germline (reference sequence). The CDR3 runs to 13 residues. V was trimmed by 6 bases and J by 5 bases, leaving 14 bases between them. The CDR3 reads CASRAGKIDEQYF. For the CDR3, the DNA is TGTGCCAGTAGGGCAGGGAAGATCGACGAGCAGTACTTC.

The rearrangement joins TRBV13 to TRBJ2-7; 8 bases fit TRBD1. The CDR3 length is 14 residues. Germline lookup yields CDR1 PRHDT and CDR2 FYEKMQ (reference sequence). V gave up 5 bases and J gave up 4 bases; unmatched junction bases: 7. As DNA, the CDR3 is TGTGCCAGCAGCCCCGGGACAGGAGAATACGAGCAGTACTTC. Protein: CASSPGTGEYEQYF.